Listed below are T cell receptor beta chains from one sample, sequenced in a study of early T cells in non-severe SARS-CoV-2 infection. Each CDR3 protein gets one entry after TCRdb re-called the 5' RACE reads with MiXCR. The sample includes approximately 52,000 distinct CDR3 sequences, over 7.5% seen only once; the top ten take 8.5% to 10%. What was sequenced was whole blood. Every receptor here comes from an adult who was a healthcare worker with PCR-confirmed SARS-CoV-2 infection or an uninfected control (not recorded which). CDR3s include the opening cysteine and the closing phenylalanine or tryptophan. D genes are given only for firm matches. Rows give clone size only sometimes, using once, few, many, or a class for an expanded clone.

D gene,J gene,clone size,V gene,CDR3 protein,CDR3 DNA
TRBD2,TRBJ2-1,few,TRBV7-9,CASSLAGLAGFDEQFF,TGTGCCAGCAGCTTAGCGGGACTAGCGGGATTCGATGAGCAGTTCTTC
TRBD2,TRBJ2-5,many,TRBV9,CASSVGGTSSFPRETQYF,TGTGCCAGCAGCGTAGGTGGGACTAGCAGTTTTCCGCGAGAGACCCAGTACTTC
TRBD2,TRBJ2-5,many,TRBV13,CASSSTSGQETQYF,TGTGCCAGCAGCTCGACTAGCGGCCAAGAGACCCAGTACTTC
TRBD1,TRBJ2-3,few,TRBV30,CAWSTRGRDTQYF,TGTGCCTGGAGTACCAGGGGGCGAGATACGCAGTATTTT
TRBD2,TRBJ2-7,many,TRBV19,CASGSGSPYEQYF,TGTGCCAGTGGCAGCGGGAGCCCCTACGAGCAGTACTTC
NA,TRBJ2-3,many,TRBV28,CASSSSLFYTQYF,TGTGCCAGCAGTTCGTCCTTGTTCTATACGCAGTATTTT
NA,TRBJ2-2,many,TRBV12-5,CASGPPIIPGELFF,TGTGCTAGTGGTCCCCCCATAATTCCCGGGGAGCTGTTTTTT
NA,TRBJ2-7,NA,TRBV6-1,CASSEVGRQYF,TGTGCCAGCAGTGAAGTAGGGAGGCAGTACTTC
NA,TRBJ2-1,many,TRBV9,CASSLSGPSYNEQFF,TGTGCCAGCAGCCTCAGCGGGCCCTCCTACAATGAGCAGTTCTTC
NA,TRBJ2-2,NA,TRBV2,CASSRFHGNTGELFF,TGTGCCAGCAGTAGATTTCACGGGAACACCGGGGAGCTGTTTTTT
NA,TRBJ1-4,NA,TRBV20-1,CSASRIGNQLFF,TGCAGTGCTAGTAGAATCGGGAACCAACTGTTTTTT
NA,TRBJ1-1,many,TRBV5-1,CASSLGQGSEAFF,TGCGCCAGCAGCTTGGGGCAGGGCTCTGAAGCTTTCTTT
TRBD2,TRBJ2-5,NA,TRBV3-1,CASSQPIAGEETQYF,TGTGCCAGCAGCCAACCAATAGCGGGAGAAGAGACCCAGTACTTC
NA,TRBJ2-7,NA,TRBV6-2/TRBV6-3,CASEVLPGEYEQYF,TGTGCCAGCGAAGTCCTACCCGGAGAATACGAGCAGTACTTC
NA,TRBJ2-2,many,TRBV7-7,CASSSNANTGELFF,TGTGCTAGCAGCTCAAACGCGAACACCGGGGAGCTGTTTTTT
NA,TRBJ1-3,NA,TRBV9,CASSVATDIGGGNTIYF,TGTGCCAGCAGCGTAGCTACGGATATTGGGGGTGGAAACACCATATATTTT
NA,TRBJ1-5,many,TRBV2,CASSEGLGQPQHF,TGTGCCAGCAGTGAAGGGCTGGGTCAGCCCCAGCATTTT
TRBD1,TRBJ2-7,few,TRBV9,CASSARDSTRFYEQYF,TGTGCCAGCAGCGCCAGGGACAGCACTAGATTCTACGAGCAGTACTTC
TRBD1,TRBJ2-3,few,TRBV12-3/TRBV12-4,CASTRDRGHADTQYF,TGTGCCAGCACTCGGGACAGGGGGCACGCAGATACGCAGTATTTT
TRBD1,TRBJ2-7,NA,TRBV29-1,CSVDIGGKGYEQYF,TGCAGCGTTGACATAGGGGGCAAAGGGTACGAGCAGTACTTC
TRBD2,TRBJ2-7,many,TRBV9,CASSVEVGRRYEQYF,TGTGCCAGCAGCGTAGAGGTCGGGAGGAGGTACGAGCAGTACTTC
NA,TRBJ2-7,few,TRBV5-4,CASSLVQGSSYEQYF,TGTGCCAGCAGCTTGGTACAGGGCAGCTCCTACGAGCAGTACTTC
TRBD2,TRBJ2-5,few,TRBV20-1,CSAEGLAGIRKETQYF,TGCAGTGCGGAGGGACTAGCGGGGATAAGGAAAGAGACCCAGTACTTC
TRBD2,TRBJ2-5,NA,TRBV20-1,CSATSGGLAQYF,TGCAGTGCCACTAGCGGGGGGTTGGCCCAGTACTTC
NA,TRBJ2-2,few,TRBV29-1,CSVARRNTGELFF,TGCAGCGTCGCTAGGAGGAACACCGGGGAGCTGTTTTTT
TRBD2,TRBJ2-3,many,TRBV7-2,CASSPLAGGSDTQYF,TGTGCCAGCAGTCCGCTAGCGGGAGGCTCAGATACGCAGTATTTT
TRBD2,TRBJ2-3,NA,TRBV20-1,CSAAGTSGGDTQYF,TGCAGTGCGGCCGGGACTAGCGGGGGAGATACGCAGTATTTT
NA,TRBJ1-3,few,TRBV3-1,CASSLGDSGNTIYF,TGTGCCAGCAGCCTGGGGGACTCTGGAAACACCATATATTTT
NA,TRBJ2-7,NA,TRBV28,CASSFPAGRDYEQYF,TGTGCCAGCAGTTTCCCGGCGGGACGGGACTACGAGCAGTACTTC
NA,TRBJ2-1,few,TRBV19,CASSIAGHEQFF,TGTGCCAGTAGTATTGCTGGGCATGAGCAGTTCTTC
TRBD2,TRBJ2-1,many,TRBV7-3,CASSASGGGEQFF,TGTGCCAGCAGCGCTAGCGGGGGTGGTGAGCAGTTCTTC
TRBD2,TRBJ2-1,NA,TRBV6-2/TRBV6-3,CASRTSGNNEQFF,TGTGCCAGCAGGACTAGCGGTAACAATGAGCAGTTCTTC
NA,TRBJ2-5,few,TRBV7-9,CASSRGRETQYF,TGTGCCAGCAGCCGAGGAAGAGAGACCCAGTACTTC
NA,TRBJ1-2,few,TRBV4-3,CASSQEPRAGGYTF,TGCGCCAGCAGCCAAGAACCAAGGGCAGGAGGCTACACCTTC
TRBD1,TRBJ1-6,once,TRBV6-1,CASSDGQGSNSPLHF,TGTGCCAGCAGCGATGGACAGGGAAGCAATTCACCCCTCCACTTT
NA,TRBJ2-7,few,TRBV28,CASSRWGGSSYEQYF,TGTGCCAGCAGCCGCTGGGGGGGCAGCTCCTACGAGCAGTACTTC
NA,TRBJ2-7,NA,TRBV6-6,CASSYSGTLYEQYF,TGTGCCAGCAGTTACTCAGGGACCTTATACGAGCAGTACTTC
TRBD1,TRBJ1-1,few,TRBV11-2,CASSLQGGEAFF,TGTGCCAGCAGCTTACAGGGGGGTGAAGCTTTCTTT
TRBD1,TRBJ2-1,many,TRBV7-9,CASSISLGQGMNEQFF,TGTGCCAGCAGCATATCCCTGGGACAGGGGATGAATGAGCAGTTCTTC
NA,TRBJ1-2,few,TRBV9,CASSDNPTTAGNYGYTF,TGTGCCAGCAGCGATAATCCGACGACAGCGGGGAACTATGGCTACACCTTC
NA,TRBJ2-7,NA,TRBV6-5,CASGFKVGYEQYF,TGTGCTAGCGGATTTAAGGTCGGCTACGAGCAGTACTTC
TRBD2,TRBJ2-1,many,TRBV18,CASSQPSGGMEEQFF,TGTGCCAGCTCACAACCTAGCGGGGGGATGGAGGAGCAGTTCTTC
TRBD2,TRBJ2-3,many,TRBV15,CATSRMGLAGESDTQYF,TGTGCCACCAGCAGGATGGGACTAGCGGGAGAATCAGATACGCAGTATTTT
TRBD2,TRBJ2-1,many,TRBV9,CASSEGLAGVNEQFF,TGTGCCAGCAGCGAGGGACTAGCGGGAGTCAATGAGCAGTTCTTC
TRBD2,TRBJ2-1,NA,TRBV11-2,CASSLPATSGISFDEQFF,TGTGCCAGCAGCTTACCCGCGACTAGCGGGATATCATTCGATGAGCAGTTCTTC
NA,TRBJ2-2,NA,TRBV9,CASSGYDGVSGELFF,TGTGCCAGCAGCGGATACGACGGTGTGAGCGGGGAGCTGTTTTTT
NA,TRBJ2-7,many,TRBV12-3/TRBV12-4,CASSSSPGRKPYEQYF,TGTGCCAGCAGTTCCTCCCCGGGACGGAAACCCTACGAGCAGTACTTC
NA,TRBJ2-1,many,TRBV11-2,CASSLQEPSYNEQFF,TGTGCCAGCAGCTTACAAGAGCCCTCCTACAATGAGCAGTTCTTC
NA,TRBJ2-3,NA,TRBV12-3/TRBV12-4,CASSPRTSPTDTQYF,TGTGCCAGCAGTCCCCGGACCAGTCCAACAGATACGCAGTATTTT
NA,TRBJ2-6,few,TRBV27,CATRSGASGANVLTF,TGTGCCACCCGATCGGGGGCGTCTGGGGCCAACGTCCTGACTTTC
NA,TRBJ2-1,few,TRBV25-1,CASSVDRGSYNEQFF,TGTGCCAGCAGCGTCGATAGAGGATCCTACAATGAGCAGTTCTTC
TRBD1,TRBJ2-4,NA,TRBV2,CASSGQGSKNIQYF,TGTGCCAGCAGTGGACAGGGTTCCAAAAACATTCAGTACTTC
NA,TRBJ2-4,medium-sized,TRBV5-6,CASSLAGGVAKNIQYF,TGTGCCAGCAGCTTGGCCGGGGGAGTAGCCAAAAACATTCAGTACTTC
NA,TRBJ2-7,few,TRBV19,CASSIETGRAEQYF,TGTGCCAGTAGTATAGAAACAGGGCGCGCCGAGCAGTACTTC
TRBD2,TRBJ2-1,few,TRBV24-1,CATSDPGTSNYEQFF,TGTGCCACCAGTGATCCCGGGACTAGCAACTATGAGCAGTTCTTC
NA,TRBJ2-1,NA,TRBV29-1,CSVDLLRDYNEQFF,TGCAGCGTTGACCTCCTAAGAGATTACAATGAGCAGTTCTTC
TRBD1,TRBJ1-4,many,TRBV18,CASSPDRVGSEKLFF,TGTGCCAGCTCACCCGACAGGGTGGGTAGTGAAAAACTGTTTTTT